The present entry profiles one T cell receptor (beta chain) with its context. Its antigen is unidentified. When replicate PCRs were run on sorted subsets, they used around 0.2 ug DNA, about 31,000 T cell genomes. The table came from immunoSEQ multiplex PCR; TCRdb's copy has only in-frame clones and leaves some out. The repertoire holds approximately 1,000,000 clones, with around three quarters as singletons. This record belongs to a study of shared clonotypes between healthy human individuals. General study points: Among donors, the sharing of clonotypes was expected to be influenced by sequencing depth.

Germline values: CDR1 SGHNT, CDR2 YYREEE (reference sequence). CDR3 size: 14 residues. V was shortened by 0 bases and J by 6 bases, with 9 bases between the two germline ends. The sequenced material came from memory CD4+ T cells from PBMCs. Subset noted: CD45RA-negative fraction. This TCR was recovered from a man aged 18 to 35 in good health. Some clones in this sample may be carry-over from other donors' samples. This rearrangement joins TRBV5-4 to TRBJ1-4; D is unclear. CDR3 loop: CASSLEPWDEKLFF. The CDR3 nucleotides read TGTGCCAGCAGCTTGGAACCCTGGGATGAAAAACTGTTTTTT.